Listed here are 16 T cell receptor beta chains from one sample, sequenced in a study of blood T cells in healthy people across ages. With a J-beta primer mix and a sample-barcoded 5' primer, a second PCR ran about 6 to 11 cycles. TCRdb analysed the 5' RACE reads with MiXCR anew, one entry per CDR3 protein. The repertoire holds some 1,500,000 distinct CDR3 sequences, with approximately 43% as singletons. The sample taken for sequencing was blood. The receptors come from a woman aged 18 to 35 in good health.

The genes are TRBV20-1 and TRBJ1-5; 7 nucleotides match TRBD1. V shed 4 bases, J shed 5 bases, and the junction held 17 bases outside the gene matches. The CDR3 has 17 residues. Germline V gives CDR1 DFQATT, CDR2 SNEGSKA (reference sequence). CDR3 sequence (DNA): TGCAGTGCTATAAAAGACAGGGTGGAAGTGGCAGATCAGCCCCAGCATTTT. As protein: CSAIKDRVEVADQPQHF.

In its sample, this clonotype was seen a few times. The CDR3 DNA reads TGTGCCAGCAGCTTGGGACCCAAAAATGAGCAGTTCTTC. Encoded protein: CASSLGPKNEQFF. The V gene is TRBV11-2, the J gene TRBJ2-1; D is tentatively TRBD1 or TRBD2 (5 bases each). V was pared by 3 bases and J by 7 bases, with 10 bases between. Germline CDR1 is SGHAT and CDR2 is FQNNGV. This CDR3 region has 13 residues.

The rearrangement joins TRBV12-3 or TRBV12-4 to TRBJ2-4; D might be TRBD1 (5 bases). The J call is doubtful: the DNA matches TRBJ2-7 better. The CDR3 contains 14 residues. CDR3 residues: CASSLSTGISEQYF. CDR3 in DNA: TGTGCCAGCAGTTTGTCCACAGGAATAAGCGAGCAGTACTTC.

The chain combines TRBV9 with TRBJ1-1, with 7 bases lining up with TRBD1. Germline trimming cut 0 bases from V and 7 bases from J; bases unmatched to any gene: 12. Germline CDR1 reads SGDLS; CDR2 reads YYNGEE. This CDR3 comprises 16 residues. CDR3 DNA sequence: TGTGCCAGCAGCGTAGGATTAGGGGGCCGGGGGTATGAAGCTTTCTTT. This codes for CASSVGLGGRGYEAFF.

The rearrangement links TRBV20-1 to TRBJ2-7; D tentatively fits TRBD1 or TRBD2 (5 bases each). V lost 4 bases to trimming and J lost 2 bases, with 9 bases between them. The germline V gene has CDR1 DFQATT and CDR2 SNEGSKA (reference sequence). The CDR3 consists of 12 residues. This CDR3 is CSAIRETYEQYF. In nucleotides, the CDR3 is TGCAGTGCTATCAGGGAGACCTACGAGCAGTACTTC.

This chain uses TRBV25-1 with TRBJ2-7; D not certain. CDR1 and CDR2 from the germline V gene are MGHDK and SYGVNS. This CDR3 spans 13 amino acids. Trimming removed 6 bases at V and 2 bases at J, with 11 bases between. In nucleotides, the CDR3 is TGTGCCAGCAGGTATTTGGAGACCTACGAGCAGTACTTC. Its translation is CASRYLETYEQYF.

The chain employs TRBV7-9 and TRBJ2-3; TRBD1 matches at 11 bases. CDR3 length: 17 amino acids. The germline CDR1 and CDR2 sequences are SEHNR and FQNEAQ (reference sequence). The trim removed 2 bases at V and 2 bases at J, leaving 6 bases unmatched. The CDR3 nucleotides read TGTGCCAGCAGCTTATTTGGGGACAGGGGGGTCACAGATACGCAGTATTTT. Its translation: CASSLFGDRGVTDTQYF.

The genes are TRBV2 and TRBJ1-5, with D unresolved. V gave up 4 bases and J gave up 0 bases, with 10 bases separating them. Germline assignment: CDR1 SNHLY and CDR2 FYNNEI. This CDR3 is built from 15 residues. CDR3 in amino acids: CASSAGRYSNQPQHF. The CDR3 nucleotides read TGTGCCAGCAGTGCGGGGAGGTATAGCAATCAGCCCCAGCATTTT.

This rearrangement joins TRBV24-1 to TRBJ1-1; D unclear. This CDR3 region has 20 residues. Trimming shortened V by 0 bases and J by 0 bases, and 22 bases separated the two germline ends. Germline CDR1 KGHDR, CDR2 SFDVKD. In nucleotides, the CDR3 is TGTGCCACCAGTGATTTGGCGACGGTCCAGAGGGTTGTCATGAACACTGAAGCTTTCTTT. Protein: CATSDLATVQRVVMNTEAFF.

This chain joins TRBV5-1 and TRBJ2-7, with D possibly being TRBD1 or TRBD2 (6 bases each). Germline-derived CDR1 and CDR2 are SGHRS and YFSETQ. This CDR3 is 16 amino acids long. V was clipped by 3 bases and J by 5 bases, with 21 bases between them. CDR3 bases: TGCGCCAGCAGCTCACCCCCGGGGGCATCCTACAACGAGCAGTACTTC. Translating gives CASSSPPGASYNEQYF.

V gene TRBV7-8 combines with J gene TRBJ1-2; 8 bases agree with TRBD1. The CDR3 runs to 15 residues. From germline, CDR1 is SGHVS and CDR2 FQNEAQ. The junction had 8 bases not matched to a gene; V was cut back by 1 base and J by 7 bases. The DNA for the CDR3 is TGTGCCAGCAGCTTAGTGGCAGGGGGCGCATCTGGCTACACCTTC. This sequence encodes CASSLVAGGASGYTF.

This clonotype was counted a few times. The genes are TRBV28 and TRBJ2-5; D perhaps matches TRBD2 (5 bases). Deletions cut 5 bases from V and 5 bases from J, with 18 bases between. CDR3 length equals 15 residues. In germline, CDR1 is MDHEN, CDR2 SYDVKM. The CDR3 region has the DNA TGTGCCAGCAGTCAACCCCCTCCGGGGATGGAGACCCAGTACTTC. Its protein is CASSQPPPGMETQYF.

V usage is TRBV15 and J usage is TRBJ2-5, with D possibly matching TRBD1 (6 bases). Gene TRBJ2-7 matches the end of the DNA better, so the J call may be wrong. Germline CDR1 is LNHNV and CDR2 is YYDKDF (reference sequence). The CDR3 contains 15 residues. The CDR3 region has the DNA TGTGCCACCAGCGAAGCTGATAAGTTAGGGGGCGAGCAGTACTTC. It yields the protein CATSEADKLGGEQYF.

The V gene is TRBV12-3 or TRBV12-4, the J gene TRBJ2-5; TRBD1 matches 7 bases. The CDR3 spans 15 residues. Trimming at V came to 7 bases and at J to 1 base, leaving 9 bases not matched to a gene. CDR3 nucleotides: TGTGCCAGCAAGATTGGATGGGACAGCCAAGAGACCCAGTACTTC. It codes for CASKIGWDSQETQYF.

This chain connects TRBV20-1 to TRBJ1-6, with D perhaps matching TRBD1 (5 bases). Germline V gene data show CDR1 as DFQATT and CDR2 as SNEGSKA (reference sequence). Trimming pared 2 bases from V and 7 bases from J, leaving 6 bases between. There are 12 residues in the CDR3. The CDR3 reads CSARQGNSPLHF. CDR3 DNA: TGCAGTGCTAGACAGGGAAATTCACCCCTCCACTTT.

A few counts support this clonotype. CDR3 sequence (DNA): TGTGCCAGCAGTTCCGATCGACGAGCACCCCATGGTGGTGAGCAGTTCTTC. Protein: CASSSDRRAPHGGEQFF. This rearrangement joins TRBV12-3 or TRBV12-4 to TRBJ2-1, with D uncertain. The length of the CDR3 is 17 residues. V shed 4 bases and J shed 9 bases, with 25 bases lying between them.